The 14 T cell receptor beta chains reported below all come from one sample, sequenced in a study of siplizumab effects on memory and regulatory T cells (dated by TCRdb to about 2019). Library preparation employed the immunoSEQ multiplex PCR assay. TCRdb's version of the immuneACCESS table is confined to in-frame rearrangements and falls short of the full clone set. An unresolved V gene accounts for under half of the shortfall where checked; the remainder is of unknown origin. The sample table shows tens of thousands of clones, and 95% to 97% are seen once. Together, the top ten hold 0.64% of the sample. The specimen was naive CD4+ T cells sorted from blood. The cell subset or site label, as the study defines it: unstimulated naive T cells. The receptor source for this set is a human donor in good health.

J is TRBJ1-1 and V is TRBV5-1; D is ambiguous. CDR1 and CDR2 (germline): SGHRS, YFSETQ. The CDR3 contains 13 residues. V was trimmed by 3 bases and J by 8 bases, leaving 14 bases between them. The CDR3 protein is CASSSRTPSEAFF. The CDR3 DNA follows: TGCGCCAGCAGCTCCAGGACGCCAAGCGAAGCTTTCTTT.

The gene calls are TRBV5-1 and TRBJ1-1; D not certain. CDR3 size: 18 residues. V was pared by 0 bases and J by 2 bases, with 20 bases between. Germline CDR1 and CDR2: SGHRS and YFSETQ. CDR3 region: CASSLDTLRYDYNTEAFF. The CDR3 DNA reads TGCGCCAGCAGCTTGGACACGTTACGGTATGATTATAACACTGAAGCTTTCTTT.

The chain couples TRBV18 to TRBJ2-7; 8 bases line up with TRBD2. This CDR3 comprises 16 residues. Germline V lookup: CDR1 KGHSH, CDR2 LQKENI. J gave up 4 bases and V 4 bases, and 12 bases lay outside the gene matches. The CDR3 spells CASSRSIAGTGYEQYF. In DNA form, the CDR3 reads TGTGCCAGCTCACGTTCCATAGCGGGAACAGGGTACGAGCAGTACTTC.

The V gene is TRBV19, the J gene TRBJ2-3; TRBD1 might be the D (7 bases). Between the trimmed V and J ends, which lost 5 bases and 5 bases, there was a span of 20 bases. The CDR3 loop spans 16 amino acids. In germline, CDR1 is LNHDA, CDR2 SQIVND (reference sequence). CDR3 region: CASSPLDRVGGDTQYF. For the CDR3, the DNA is TGTGCCAGTAGTCCCCTCGACAGGGTGGGAGGAGATACGCAGTATTTT.

The chain employs TRBV19 and TRBJ1-4; TRBD1 agrees at 7 bases. CDR3 length: 13 residues. Germline CDR1 is LNHDA and CDR2 is SQIVND (reference sequence). Trimming removed 8 bases from V and 3 bases from J; junction bases left unmatched: 3. CDR3: CASADRANEKLFF. CDR3 DNA sequence: TGTGCCAGTGCTGACAGGGCTAATGAAAAACTGTTTTTT.

The J gene is TRBJ2-7, the V gene TRBV4-3; TRBD1 aligns across 9 bases. Per the germline V gene, CDR1 is LGHNA and CDR2 is YSLEER. CDR3 length: 15 residues. V was clipped by 4 bases and J by 1 base; unmatched bases: 5. The CDR3 DNA is TGCGCCAGCAGCCCGGGACAGGGAGTTTCCTACGAGCAGTACTTC. Its translation is CASSPGQGVSYEQYF.

The V and J genes are TRBV6-5 and TRBJ2-7, with D maybe TRBD1 (5 bases). The CDR3 extends over 12 amino acids. V lost 9 bases to trimming and J lost 2 bases, with 11 bases between them. Germline CDR1 and CDR2: MNHEY and SVGAGI. CDR3 sequence reads: CASSRTTYEQYF. As DNA, the CDR3 is TGTGCCAGTTCAAGGACAACCTACGAGCAGTACTTC.

The chain carries TRBV10-3 and TRBJ2-1; no firm D call. Germline V gene sequence: CDR1 ENHRY, CDR2 SYGVKD. The CDR3 totals 12 residues. V was pared by 3 bases and J by 9 bases, with 9 bases between. This chain's CDR3 is CAISERSGEQFF. CDR3 nucleotides: TGTGCCATCAGTGAAAGGAGTGGTGAGCAGTTCTTC.

The rearrangement joins TRBV19 to TRBJ2-3; a weak D match, TRBD1 (5 bases). This CDR3 region has 14 residues. Germline V gene lookup returns CDR1 LNHDA and CDR2 SQIVND (reference sequence). With 1 base removed from V and 0 bases from J, the gap between germline ends came to 5 bases. The CDR3 DNA reads as TGTGCCAGTAGTATAGGGGGCAGCACAGATACGCAGTATTTT. This gives the protein CASSIGGSTDTQYF.

The chain carries TRBV30 and TRBJ2-2; D unresolved. Germline values: CDR1 GTSNPN, CDR2 SVGIG (reference sequence). The CDR3 totals 16 residues. Deletions cut 5 bases from V and 0 bases from J, with 16 bases between. The DNA of the CDR3 is TGTGCCTGGTCCCACGTGAGACACTCGAACACCGGGGAGCTGTTTTTT. The encoded protein is CAWSHVRHSNTGELFF.

In this sample, this clone turned up once. The chain couples TRBV7-3 to TRBJ2-1; 8 nucleotides align to TRBD2. Trimming removed 4 bases from V and 2 bases from J; junction bases left unmatched: 4. The CDR3 sequence is 15 residues long. CDR1 is SGHTA and CDR2 is FQGTGA in the germline V gene. CDR3 sequence reads: CASSSTSGPYNEQFF. In DNA form, the CDR3 reads TGTGCCAGCAGCTCCACTAGCGGCCCCTACAATGAGCAGTTCTTC. Based on the CDR3 plus reference TRBV7-3 and TRBJ2-1, the full variable domain is GAGVSQTPSNKVTEKGKYVELRCDPISGHTALYWYRQSLGQGPEFLIYFQGTGAADDSGLPNDRFFAVRPEGSVSTLKIQRTERGDSAVYLCASSSTSGPYNEQFFGPGTRLTVL.

The chain joins TRBV6-1 to TRBJ2-1; TRBD2 matches at 9 bases. Germline CDR1 and CDR2: MNHNS and SASEGT. The CDR3 has 16 residues. J was trimmed by 2 bases and V by 2 bases; bases with no gene match: 4. CDR3: CASSELAGITYNEQFF. The DNA of the CDR3 is TGTGCCAGCAGTGAACTAGCGGGAATCACCTACAATGAGCAGTTCTTC.

The chain is built from TRBV7-2 and TRBJ1-2, with D unclear. CDR1 is SGHTA and CDR2 is FQGNSA in the germline V gene. The CDR3 extends over 13 amino acids. Trimming shortened V by 1 base and J by 8 bases, and 11 bases separated the two germline ends. The CDR3 DNA follows: TGTGCCAGCAGCTTAGAGCATACTATGGGCTACACCTTC. The encoded protein is CASSLEHTMGYTF.

The chain carries TRBV6-5 and TRBJ2-1, with 7 bases fitting TRBD2. The CDR3 is 15 residues long. Germline values: CDR1 MNHEY, CDR2 SVGAGI. V trimming: 6 bases; J trimming: 5 bases; junction bases outside the gene matches: 10. The CDR3: CASRYTSGVDNEQFF. The CDR3 nucleotides are TGTGCCAGCAGGTACACAAGCGGGGTGGACAATGAGCAGTTCTTC.